Below are 28 T cell receptor beta chains sequenced from a single sample in a study of CD8+ T cells in alopecia areata (dated by TCRdb to 2016 to 2019). Per the publication, the treatment or condition label means: oral pan-JAK inhibitor, 5-10 mg twice daily. The library was obtained by the immunoSEQ multiplex PCR assay. For TCR sequencing, RNA was extracted from every sample and reverse transcribed into cDNA to serve as template. Not all clones reach the TCRdb copy of this immuneACCESS table, which keeps in-frame sequences only. Checked studies attribute under half of the gap to unresolved V genes and leave the rest unexplained. The sample table shows tens of thousands of clones, and about two thirds are seen once. The ten most abundant clones make up about 18% of the sample. Sequencing was performed on CD8+ T cells sorted from blood, taken between weeks 43 and 45, from a patient treated with tofacitinib. These receptors originate from a human donor with alopecia areata.

The V gene is TRBV19, the J gene TRBJ1-5; no firm D call. V was trimmed by 3 bases and J by 2 bases, leaving 8 bases between them. This CDR3 is built from 14 residues. CDR1 and CDR2 (germline): LNHDA, SQIVND (reference sequence). The CDR3 sequence: CASSIWGGNQPQHF. Here the CDR3 DNA reads TGTGCCAGTAGTATTTGGGGAGGCAATCAGCCCCAGCATTTT.

V and J are TRBV11-2 and TRBJ2-2; TRBD2 matches at 7 bases. Germline assignment: CDR1 SGHAT and CDR2 FQNNGV. The CDR3 has 17 amino acids. V shed 5 bases and J 2 bases; nucleotides not matched to a gene: 11. CDR3 protein: CASSPPSSGINTGELFF. The DNA of the CDR3 is TGTGCCAGCAGCCCACCATCTAGCGGAATAAACACCGGGGAGCTGTTTTTT.

This chain joins TRBV19 and TRBJ1-2; 7 bases are a match to TRBD1. The trim removed 5 bases at V and 4 bases at J, leaving 10 bases unmatched. The germline V gene encodes CDR1 LNHDA and CDR2 SQIVND (reference sequence). This CDR3 has 15 amino acids. In nucleotides, the CDR3 is TGTGCCAGTAGTCCAACAGGGGAGAGAAGCTATGGCTACACCTTC. Its protein product is CASSPTGERSYGYTF.

This chain joins TRBV4-3 and TRBJ1-2; the match to TRBD1 covers 7 bases. In germline, CDR1 is LGHNA, CDR2 YSLEER. V lost 0 bases, J lost 3 bases, and 13 bases stayed unmatched. This CDR3 comprises 18 residues. In DNA form, the CDR3 reads TGCGCCAGCAGCCAAGAAACGTTGGGACAGCTCCCCCACTATGGCTACACCTTC. Encoded protein: CASSQETLGQLPHYGYTF.

The chain recombines TRBV11-3 with TRBJ2-1; 8 bases align to TRBD2. Losses at the gene ends were 5 bases for V and 7 bases for J; bases not matched to a gene: 16. The CDR3 totals 17 residues. Germline V gives CDR1 SGHNT, CDR2 YENEEA. The CDR3 is CASSPEGSAGGGNEQFF. In DNA form, the CDR3 reads TGTGCCAGCAGCCCCGAAGGTTCTGCGGGGGGAGGAAATGAGCAGTTCTTC.

The gene calls are TRBV11-2 and TRBJ2-7, with D tentatively TRBD1 or TRBD2 (5 bases each). This CDR3 contains 14 residues. Germline V CDR1 and CDR2: SGHAT, FQNNGV. Trimming removed 5 bases from V and 3 bases from J, with 14 bases in between. CDR3 DNA sequence: TGTGCCAGCAGCCTCGGGACCGCTTTCTACGAGCAGTACTTC. Its protein product is CASSLGTAFYEQYF.

In its sample, this clone was seen once. The rearrangement joins TRBV19 to TRBJ1-1, with 7 bases identical to TRBD1. The germline V gene has CDR1 LNHDA and CDR2 SQIVND (reference sequence). The J segment lost 5 bases and the V segment lost 7 bases, leaving 7 bases of the junction unmatched. The CDR3 runs to 13 residues. The CDR3 DNA sequence: TGTGCCAGTATGGGGACAGACCCGACTGAAGCTTTCTTT. It is translated as CASMGTDPTEAFF. Based on the CDR3 plus reference TRBV19 and TRBJ1-1, the full variable domain is DGGITQSPKYLFRKEGQNVTLSCEQNLNHDAMYWYRQDPGQGLRLIYYSQIVNDFQKGDIAEGYSVSREKKESFPLTVTSAQKNPTAFYLCASMGTDPTEAFFGQGTRLTVV.

The chain couples TRBV4-1 to TRBJ2-1; no clear D gene. CDR1 is MGHRA, CDR2 YSYEKL, per germline. This CDR3 is 15 amino acids long. V was shortened by 0 bases and J by 4 bases, with 10 bases between the two germline ends. The CDR3: CASSQDELEYNEQFF. Here the CDR3 DNA reads TGCGCCAGCAGCCAAGATGAACTGGAGTACAATGAGCAGTTCTTC.

V gene TRBV9 combines with J gene TRBJ2-7; tentatively, D is TRBD1 (6 bases). This CDR3 contains 15 residues. The V end was cut by 0 bases, the J end by 3 bases, with 13 bases between. Germline CDR1 is SGDLS and CDR2 is YYNGEE. CDR3 protein: CASSVEGGEDYEQYF. CDR3 nucleotide sequence: TGTGCCAGCAGCGTAGAAGGGGGAGAAGACTACGAGCAGTACTTC.

This clone has a handful of counts. The chain couples TRBV19 to TRBJ2-1; 7 nucleotides align to TRBD2. V was pared by 8 bases and J by 10 bases, with 5 bases of the junction left unmatched. Looked up from germline, CDR1 is LNHDA and CDR2 is SQIVND (reference sequence). The CDR3 totals 11 residues. This CDR3 is CASAVGGEQFF. The DNA of the CDR3 is TGTGCCAGTGCGGTGGGGGGGGAGCAGTTCTTC.

This rearrangement joins TRBV13 to TRBJ2-2; D uncertain. The CDR3 sequence is 13 residues long. Trimming pared 3 bases from V and 6 bases from J, leaving 8 bases between. Looked up from germline, CDR1 is PRHDT and CDR2 is FYEKMQ (reference sequence). The CDR3 loop is CASSFIGSGELFF. The CDR3 nucleotides are TGTGCCAGCAGCTTTATCGGGTCCGGGGAGCTGTTTTTT. Using reference TRBV13 and TRBJ2-2 for the parts outside the CDR3, the full variable domain is AAGVIQSPRHLIKEKRETATLKCYPIPRHDTVYWYQQGPGQDPQFLISFYEKMQSDKGSIPDRFSAQQFSDYHSELNMSSLELGDSALYFCASSFIGSGELFFGEGSRLTVL.

The chain joins TRBV29-1 to TRBJ1-1; 8 positions agree with TRBD1. CDR3 length equals 15 residues. With 0 bases clipped from V and 1 base from J, the junction kept 4 bases outside the gene matches. The germline V gene encodes CDR1 SQVTM and CDR2 ANQGSEA. In nucleotides, the CDR3 is TGCAGCGTTGAAGATGACAGGGGAGCGAACACTGAAGCTTTCTTT. This translates into CSVEDDRGANTEAFF.

The chain couples TRBV7-9 to TRBJ1-1; 7 bases are a match to TRBD1. Germline assignment: CDR1 SEHNR and CDR2 FQNEAQ (reference sequence). Germline trimming cut 5 bases from V and 7 bases from J; bases unmatched to any gene: 4. This CDR3 is 12 amino acids long. CDR3 amino acids: CASSLGTVEAFF. For the CDR3, the DNA is TGTGCCAGCAGCCTTGGGACAGTTGAAGCTTTCTTT.

This clone was recorded a few times. The V and J genes are TRBV11-3 and TRBJ2-1, with 10 bases aligning to TRBD2. After removal of 4 bases from V and 8 bases from J, the junction contained 11 bases not matched to a gene. This CDR3 comprises 16 residues. CDR1 and CDR2 (germline): SGHNT, YENEEA. In DNA, the CDR3 is TGTGCCAGCAGCTCCAGCTCTAGCGGGGGTAGGGATGAGCAGTTCTTC. As protein: CASSSSSSGGRDEQFF.

This clone was found once. The CDR3 spells CASSSTWGDGTQETQYF. CDR3 in DNA: TGTGCCAGCAGCTCAACATGGGGGGACGGGACTCAAGAGACCCAGTACTTC. The chain couples TRBV7-2 to TRBJ2-5; D perhaps matches TRBD2 (6 bases). Per germline, CDR1 SGHTA and CDR2 FQGNSA. This CDR3 spans 17 amino acids. With 4 bases removed from V and 2 bases from J, the gap between germline ends came to 20 bases.

This sequence joins TRBV29-1 and TRBJ2-5; TRBD1 agrees at 8 bases. The DNA matches TRBJ2-7 better at its end, which makes the J call doubtful. This CDR3 spans 14 amino acids. Germline V CDR1 and CDR2: SQVTM, ANQGSEA. The CDR3 protein is CSVESTGATYEQYF. For the CDR3, the DNA is TGCAGCGTTGAGTCGACAGGGGCTACCTACGAGCAGTACTTC.

The gene calls are TRBV28 and TRBJ2-2; TRBD1 agrees at 7 bases. V shed 6 bases, J shed 1 base, and the junction held 2 bases outside the gene matches. CDR1 is MDHEN, CDR2 SYDVKM, per germline. The CDR3 has 14 amino acids. CDR3 sequence reads: CASSYRGNTGELFF. CDR3 in DNA: TGTGCCAGCAGCTACAGGGGGAACACCGGGGAGCTGTTTTTT.

The chain is built from TRBV7-6 and TRBJ2-3, with D perhaps assigned TRBD1 or TRBD2 (5 bases each). This CDR3 is built from 16 residues. The germline V gene has CDR1 SGHVS and CDR2 FNYEAQ. V lost 6 bases, J lost 0 bases, and 16 bases lay in between. This CDR3 is CASSAPPGPSTDTQYF. The DNA of the CDR3 is TGTGCCAGCAGTGCACCACCGGGACCAAGCACAGATACGCAGTATTTT.

This chain uses TRBV30 with TRBJ2-5; weak D call: TRBD1 (6 bases). V was shortened by 1 base and J by 2 bases, with 11 bases between the two germline ends. CDR1 and CDR2 (germline): GTSNPN, SVGIG (reference sequence). The CDR3 totals 14 residues. The CDR3 DNA sequence: TGTGCCTGGAGTGAGGGGACAAGTCAAGAGACCCAGTACTTC. This gives the protein CAWSEGTSQETQYF.

The chain combines TRBV27 with TRBJ2-2; 9 bases match TRBD2. In germline, CDR1 is MNHEY, CDR2 SMNVEV (reference sequence). Unmatched junction bases numbered 6, after V lost 5 bases and J lost 5 bases. CDR3 length equals 15 residues. The CDR3 reads CASSLRGGGTGELFF. The CDR3 coding sequence is TGTGCCAGCAGTCTGCGGGGGGGCGGGACCGGGGAGCTGTTTTTT.

The chain links TRBV27 to TRBJ2-2, with D tentatively TRBD2 (5 bases). The CDR3 has 15 amino acids. CDR1 and CDR2 from the germline V gene are MNHEY and SMNVEV (reference sequence). V shed 0 bases and J shed 1 base, with 6 bases lying between them. The CDR3 bases are TGTGCCAGCAGTTTATCCCGGGAGAACACCGGGGAGCTGTTTTTT. Its translation is CASSLSRENTGELFF.

The V and J genes are TRBV30 and TRBJ1-2; 8 nucleotides agree with TRBD1. V lost 3 bases to trimming and J lost 6 bases; unmatched junction nucleotides: 9. The CDR3 contains 14 residues. Germline V gene lookup returns CDR1 GTSNPN and CDR2 SVGIG (reference sequence). The CDR3 loop is CAWSPGQGVNGYTF. The CDR3 nucleotides read TGTGCCTGGAGCCCAGGACAGGGTGTAAATGGCTACACCTTC.

In its sample, this clone was seen once. This rearrangement joins TRBV7-9 to TRBJ1-1; 12 nucleotides align to TRBD1. Germline V lookup: CDR1 SEHNR, CDR2 FQNEAQ (reference sequence). The CDR3 spans 16 residues. Germline trimming cut 4 bases from V and 3 bases from J; bases unmatched to any gene: 6. CDR3: CASSSGTGGEDTEAFF. The CDR3 DNA reads as TGTGCCAGCAGCTCTGGGACAGGGGGCGAGGACACTGAAGCTTTCTTT.

In its sample, this clone was seen a few times. This chain joins TRBV14 and TRBJ2-2; a possible D gene is TRBD2 (5 bases). V was cut by 3 bases and J by 4 bases, with 6 bases left in between. This CDR3 region has 13 residues. CDR1 and CDR2 from the germline V gene are SGHDN and FVKESK. The DNA for the CDR3 is TGTGCCAGCAGCCACGAGGGCACCGGGGAGCTGTTTTTT. Translated, it gives CASSHEGTGELFF.

The V and J genes are TRBV19 and TRBJ2-3; 11 nucleotides line up with TRBD2. Per germline, CDR1 LNHDA and CDR2 SQIVND (reference sequence). The V gene end was trimmed by 8 bases and the J gene end by 3 bases; junction bases not matched to a gene: 10. The CDR3 runs to 16 residues. Here the CDR3 reads CASGMTSGVRTDTQYF. CDR3 sequence (DNA): TGTGCCAGTGGGATGACTAGCGGGGTGAGGACAGATACGCAGTATTTT.

The table lists this clone with a count of one. The rearrangement joins TRBV15 to TRBJ2-7; 10 nucleotides agree with TRBD1. The CDR3 has 14 residues. In germline, CDR1 is LNHNV, CDR2 YYDKDF (reference sequence). V lost 0 bases to trimming and J lost 5 bases; unmatched junction nucleotides: 1. CDR3 sequence: CATSREGTGDEQYF. The CDR3 nucleotides read TGTGCCACCAGCAGAGAAGGGACAGGGGACGAGCAGTACTTC.

The rearrangement joins TRBV2 to TRBJ2-5; TRBD1 agrees at 8 bases. The J call is in doubt because the DNA end fits TRBJ2-7 better. The CDR3 covers 16 residues. CDR1 and CDR2 (germline): SNHLY, FYNNEI. As DNA, the CDR3 is TGTGCCAGCAGTGAGGGTAGGACAGGGTTCACCTACGAGCAGTACTTC. Translating gives CASSEGRTGFTYEQYF.

This chain connects TRBV29-1 to TRBJ1-1; D ambiguous. Germline CDR1 reads SQVTM; CDR2 reads ANQGSEA. The CDR3 is made up of 10 amino acids. Trimming cost V 5 bases and J 3 bases, with 4 bases left between them. CDR3 nucleotide sequence: TGCAGCGTTTTTGACACTGAAGCTTTCTTT. Amino acid sequence: CSVFDTEAFF.